These T cell receptor beta chains were read from a single sample in a study of T-cell memory formation after mild COVID-19. Each CDR3 protein is one row after TCRdb ran MiXCR on the 5' RACE reads. The profile shows 140,000 or so distinct CDR3 sequences, more than 13% of them singletons. The sequenced sample was PBMCs or a T cell subset sorted from them (not recorded which). These receptors were collected from an adult woman who had mild COVID-19 (a few samples of this study predate the infection). Cell type and time point are not known. Each CDR3 is given with its conserved first and last residue. The order of the fields is D gene, clone size, V gene, J gene, CDR3 protein, CDR3 DNA. The D gene is left open where the match is weak. Expanded clones are given a class, and other clones once, few, many or no size at all.

>.|.|TRBV5-1|TRBJ2-2
CASSLGFGSGELFF
TGCGCCAGCAGCTTGGGATTTGGGTCCGGGGAGCTGTTTTTT
>.|many|TRBV29-1|TRBJ2-7
CSVGRGSYEQYF
TGCAGCGTTGGCAGAGGCTCCTACGAGCAGTACTTC
>.|.|TRBV5-1|TRBJ2-7
CASSLGTEAYEQYF
TGCGCCAGCAGCTTGGGGACGGAAGCCTACGAGCAGTACTTC
>.|.|TRBV24-1|TRBJ2-1
CATSDYSGDSYNEQFF
TGTGCCACCAGTGACTATAGCGGCGACTCCTACAATGAGCAGTTCTTC
>.|.|TRBV11-3|TRBJ2-1
CASSLEAVNNEQFF
TGTGCCAGCAGCTTAGAGGCAGTTAACAATGAGCAGTTCTTC
>.|.|TRBV25-1|TRBJ2-7
CASSVGDYEQYF
TGTGCCAGCAGTGTAGGGGACTACGAGCAGTACTTC
>.|.|TRBV12-3/TRBV12-4|TRBJ2-7
CASRDTTYEQYF
TGTGCCAGCAGGGACACCACCTACGAGCAGTACTTC
>TRBD2|.|TRBV4-3|TRBJ2-1
CASSQDRSGRANEQFF
TGCGCCAGCAGCCAAGATAGAAGCGGGAGGGCCAATGAGCAGTTCTTC
>.|few|TRBV5-6|TRBJ2-3
CASSLGDNTDTQYF
TGTGCCAGCAGCTTGGGGGACAACACAGATACGCAGTATTTT
>TRBD1|few|TRBV12-3/TRBV12-4|TRBJ1-1
CASSFKRTGVNTEAFF
TGTGCCAGCAGTTTTAAGAGGACAGGTGTGAACACTGAAGCTTTCTTT
>.|.|TRBV30|TRBJ1-5
CAWSAPDRTNQPQHF
TGTGCCTGGAGTGCACCAGACAGGACGAATCAGCCCCAGCATTTT
>TRBD1|.|TRBV19|TRBJ2-3
CASWDRSSTDTQYF
TGTGCCAGTTGGGACAGGTCTAGCACAGATACGCAGTATTTT
>.|.|TRBV13|TRBJ2-3
CASSSLLSGVQPDTQYF
TGTGCCAGCAGCTCGCTACTTTCTGGGGTTCAGCCAGATACGCAGTATTTT
>.|few|TRBV7-9|TRBJ2-1
CASSLVVSYNEQFF
TGTGCCAGCAGCTTGGTGGTATCCTACAATGAGCAGTTCTTC
>.|medium-sized|TRBV27|TRBJ2-7
CASRMLNSYEQYF
TGTGCCAGCAGAATGTTGAACTCCTACGAGCAGTACTTC
>TRBD2|.|TRBV7-9|TRBJ2-3
CASSLAAGLAGGWDFADTQYF
TGTGCCAGCAGCTTAGCCGCGGGTCTAGCGGGAGGCTGGGATTTTGCAGATACGCAGTATTTT
>.|few|TRBV7-9|TRBJ2-7
CASSSGGTASSYEQYF
TGTGCCAGCAGCTCTGGGGGGACGGCAAGCTCCTACGAGCAGTACTTC
>.|.|TRBV7-2|TRBJ1-5
CASSLTAGMEAGQPQHF
TGTGCCAGCAGCCTAACGGCAGGGATGGAAGCGGGTCAGCCCCAGCATTTT
>.|few|TRBV6-5|TRBJ1-5
CASSYSKLRSNQPQHF
TGTGCCAGCAGTTACTCGAAACTACGGAGCAATCAGCCCCAGCATTTT
>TRBD1|few|TRBV4-1|TRBJ1-6
CASSKTGGVDSPLHF
TGCGCCAGCAGTAAAACAGGGGGCGTTGATTCACCCCTCCACTTT
>.|.|TRBV7-9|TRBJ2-5
CASSPLTQGAFQETQYF
TGTGCCAGCAGCCCCCTCACCCAGGGAGCCTTCCAAGAGACCCAGTACTTC
>TRBD1|.|TRBV20-1|TRBJ2-1
CSAKLDRAVSNEQFF
TGCAGTGCTAAGTTAGACAGGGCTGTTTCGAATGAGCAGTTCTTC
>TRBD1|few|TRBV4-1|TRBJ2-1
CASSQDQGQGAVEQFF
TGCGCCAGCAGCCAGGATCAGGGACAGGGGGCAGTTGAGCAGTTCTTC
>.|few|TRBV20-1|TRBJ2-7
CSAKESWGRGYEQYF
TGCAGTGCGAAAGAGAGCTGGGGGCGCGGGTACGAGCAGTACTTC
>TRBD2|few|TRBV29-1|TRBJ2-3
CSVEGASGPTDTQYF
TGCAGCGTTGAAGGGGCTAGCGGTCCCACAGATACGCAGTATTTT